A selection of T cell receptor beta chains follows, all from one sample in a study of response to subunit inactivated influenza vaccine. TCRdb ran MiXCR on the RT-PCR reads and lists one entry per CDR3 protein. The data hold about 180,000 distinct CDR3 sequences, with around a tenth observed a single time. The starting material was non-naive T cells sorted from PBMCs, obtained on the day of vaccination. The receptors derive from a man in his fifties or sixties who received an inactivated influenza vaccine. CDR3s leave out the opening cysteine and the closing phenylalanine or tryptophan.

V gene: TRBV5-6; CDR3 protein: ASSLGPADTQY
V gene: TRBV29-1; CDR3 protein: SVVSTEAF
V gene: TRBV7-9; CDR3 protein: ASSFETTGEQY
V gene: TRBV20-1; CDR3 protein: SATGGVTDTQY
V gene: TRBV7-8; CDR3 protein: ASSLGDGEQY
V gene: TRBV20-1; CDR3 protein: SAPQGAPGNTIY
V gene: TRBV4-3; CDR3 protein: ASSQGTGRSSYEQY
V gene: TRBV27; CDR3 protein: ASSLRTSGVPTDTQY
V gene: TRBV12-3/TRBV12-4; CDR3 protein: ASSPGTGGTYEQY
V gene: TRBV6-1; CDR3 protein: ASSPDRGRNTGELF
V gene: TRBV11-2; CDR3 protein: ASSLDARDHYGYT
V gene: TRBV4-2; CDR3 protein: ASSQYTGVNYEQY
V gene: TRBV5-1; CDR3 protein: ASSFSSGSYEQY
V gene: TRBV5-1; CDR3 protein: ASSPDSPGYNEQF
V gene: TRBV5-5; CDR3 protein: ASSVDRGLSYEQY
V gene: TRBV9; CDR3 protein: ASNQADSPLH
V gene: TRBV6-2/TRBV6-3; CDR3 protein: ASSYSPYNEQF
V gene: TRBV20-1; CDR3 protein: SARGTAGGNTGELF
V gene: TRBV10-3; CDR3 protein: AISARGDTGELF
V gene: TRBV20-1; CDR3 protein: SAETGTGLNEQF
V gene: TRBV29-1; CDR3 protein: SVRLAGDNEQF
V gene: TRBV24-1; CDR3 protein: ATSDLGGEAQY
V gene: TRBV19; CDR3 protein: ASSTRTGRAYEQY
V gene: TRBV7-9; CDR3 protein: ASSPRTGGWNSPLH
V gene: TRBV3-1; CDR3 protein: ASSRNPGLAGGRNEQF
V gene: TRBV20-1; CDR3 protein: SATGTGGAWDTGELF
V gene: TRBV27; CDR3 protein: ASSLKIGTGMNTEAF
V gene: TRBV7-2; CDR3 protein: ASSLLSLAGGREQF
V gene: TRBV9; CDR3 protein: ASSEAGANYEQY